A single sample gave rise to the 17 T cell receptor beta chains below, sequenced in a study of blood T cell repertoires in COVID-19. Clones were sequenced by immunoSEQ multiplex PCR, and TCRdb holds only the in-frame ones, with some missing. The data show about 130,000 clones, around 73% seen once. Sequencing was done on a sample of PBMCs or T cells enriched from blood (not recorded which). These receptors all come from a woman aged 45 to 65 who had recovered from COVID-19.

The chain is built from TRBV29-1 and TRBJ1-2, with a possible D match to TRBD1 (6 bases). Germline V gene sequence: CDR1 SQVTM, CDR2 ANQGSEA. V was shortened by 4 bases and J by 0 bases, with 12 bases between the two germline ends. The CDR3 consists of 14 residues. For the CDR3, the DNA is TGCAGCGTTGGGGTGGGGGCCACTAACTATGGCTACACCTTC. The encoded protein is CSVGVGATNYGYTF.

V usage is TRBV3-1 (or the pseudogene TRBV3-2) and J usage is TRBJ1-1; no definite D call. This CDR3 has 13 amino acids. Trimming stripped 2 bases from V and 0 bases from J, with 4 bases between. Germline V gene sequence: CDR1 LGHDT, CDR2 YNNKEL (reference sequence). The CDR3 loop is CASSQYVNTEAFF. The CDR3 nucleotides read TGTGCCAGCAGCCAATATGTGAACACTGAAGCTTTCTTT.

The J gene is TRBJ2-7, the V gene TRBV28; the match to TRBD2 covers 11 bases. Germline V gene data show CDR1 as MDHEN and CDR2 as SYDVKM. With 8 bases clipped from V and 6 bases from J, the junction kept 9 bases outside the gene matches. The CDR3 runs to 14 residues. CDR3 sequence reads: CASGSIAGGFEQYV. The CDR3 DNA reads TGTGCCAGCGGATCTATAGCGGGGGGGTTCGAGCAGTACGTC.

This chain joins TRBV3-1 (or the pseudogene TRBV3-2) and TRBJ1-2, with a tentative D call TRBD1 (5 bases). CDR3 length: 14 amino acids. The germline gives CDR1 LGHDT, CDR2 YNNKEL (reference sequence). V lost 4 bases, J lost 5 bases, and 14 bases lay in between. The CDR3 sequence is CASSRGDGRYGYTF. For the CDR3, the DNA is TGTGCCAGCAGCCGCGGGGACGGAAGATATGGCTACACCTTC.

CDR3 nucleotides: TGTGCCAGCAGCCCAAATTGGGGGGGAACCCAAGAGACCCAGTACTTC. Protein sequence: CASSPNWGGTQETQYF. This chain links TRBV7-2 with TRBJ2-5, with 7 bases that match TRBD2. The CDR3 extends over 16 amino acids. V gave up 5 bases and J gave up 1 base; unmatched junction bases: 10. Per the germline V gene, CDR1 is SGHTA and CDR2 is FQGNSA.

V usage is TRBV3-1 (or the pseudogene TRBV3-2) and J usage is TRBJ1-5, with TRBD1 matching over 7 bases. The CDR3 has 15 amino acids. Germline V gene lookup returns CDR1 LGHDT and CDR2 YNNKEL (reference sequence). With 1 base clipped from V and 3 bases from J, the junction kept 3 bases outside the gene matches. The CDR3 bases are TGTGCCAGCAGCCAAGGACAGGGTAACAATCAGCCCCAGCATTTT. It yields the protein CASSQGQGNNQPQHF.

The rearrangement joins TRBV5-8 to TRBJ1-5, with D possibly being TRBD1 (6 bases). V lost 3 bases and J 9 bases, leaving 22 bases between the germline ends. Germline assignment: CDR1 SGHTS and CDR2 YDEGEE. This CDR3 has 16 residues. CDR3 protein: CASSSVGAVYPAPQHF. DNA for the CDR3: TGTGCCAGCAGCTCCGTGGGGGCGGTTTACCCGGCGCCCCAGCATTTT.

J is TRBJ2-5 and V is TRBV5-6; D is possibly TRBD1 (5 bases). Germline CDR1 and CDR2: SGHDT and YYEEEE. CDR3 length: 14 amino acids. V was cut by 0 bases and J by 5 bases, with 11 bases left in between. CDR3 DNA: TGTGCCAGCAGCTTGGGTCCCAGGGTGGAGACCCAGTACTTC. Protein product: CASSLGPRVETQYF.

This chain links TRBV29-1 with TRBJ1-1, with D maybe TRBD1 (6 bases). V gave up 3 bases and J gave up 5 bases, with 13 bases separating them. Germline V gives CDR1 SQVTM, CDR2 ANQGSEA. The CDR3 runs to 13 residues. In DNA form, the CDR3 reads TGCAGCGTTGAGTCAAGGGGGATGACTGAAGCTTTCTTT. Residues: CSVESRGMTEAFF.

This clone was counted a few times. The V and J genes are TRBV7-9 and TRBJ1-6; maybe TRBD1 (5 bases). Germline V gene data show CDR1 as SEHNR and CDR2 as FQNEAQ (reference sequence). The CDR3 spans 16 residues. The V end was cut by 5 bases, the J end by 5 bases, with 16 bases between. CDR3 sequence reads: CASSPPRGLNNSPLHF. In nucleotides, the CDR3 is TGTGCCAGCAGCCCCCCCCGGGGACTTAATAATTCACCCCTCCACTTT.

The chain is built from TRBV5-1 and TRBJ1-1; 7 positions match TRBD1. This CDR3 is built from 14 residues. Germline trimming cut 3 bases from V and 5 bases from J; bases unmatched to any gene: 7. In germline, CDR1 is SGHRS, CDR2 YFSETQ. The chain's CDR3 is CASSYKGARTEAFF. CDR3 DNA sequence: TGCGCCAGCAGCTATAAGGGGGCGCGAACTGAAGCTTTCTTT. Looking up the rest from reference TRBV5-1 and TRBJ1-1 gives the full variable domain: KAGVTQTPRYLIKTRGQQVTLSCSPISGHRSVSWYQQTPGQGLQFLFEYFSETQRNKGNFPGRFSGRQFSNSRSEMNVSTLELGDSALYLCASSYKGARTEAFFGQGTRLTVV.

The chain couples TRBV11-2 to TRBJ1-6; D is uncertain. V lost 5 bases and J lost 9, with 11 bases in between. This CDR3 contains 13 residues. Germline assignment: CDR1 SGHAT and CDR2 FQNNGV. CDR3 nucleotides: TGTGCCAGCAGCCGCTCACTAAGTTCACCCCTCCACTTT. Protein: CASSRSLSSPLHF.

The chain joins TRBV2 to TRBJ1-4; TRBD1 is a possible D gene (6 bases). CDR1 is SNHLY and CDR2 is FYNNEI in the germline V gene. V shed 1 base and J shed 8 bases, with 11 bases lying between them. This CDR3 has 14 residues. CDR3 nucleotide sequence: TGTGCCAGCAGTGAAGGCAGGGGTGTCGAAAAACTGTTTTTT. It translates to CASSEGRGVEKLFF. The variable domain in full, with the rest retrieved from reference TRBV2 and TRBJ1-4, is EPEVTQTPSHQVTQMGQEVILRCVPISNHLYFYWYRQILGQKVEFLVSFYNNEISEKSEIFDDQFSVERPDGSNFTLKIRSTKLEDSAMYFCASSEGRGVEKLFFGSGTQLSVL.

The chain uses TRBV19 and TRBJ1-5; 7 nucleotides line up with TRBD1. Per the germline V gene, CDR1 is LNHDA and CDR2 is SQIVND (reference sequence). V trimming: 5 bases; J trimming: 0 bases; junction bases outside the gene matches: 7. The CDR3 length is 16 residues. The CDR3 region is CASSEGQAYSNQPQHF. The CDR3 DNA reads TGTGCCAGTAGTGAAGGACAGGCTTATAGCAATCAGCCCCAGCATTTT. Supplemented by reference TRBV19 and TRBJ1-5, the full variable domain reads DGGITQSPKYLFRKEGQNVTLSCEQNLNHDAMYWYRQDPGQGLRLIYYSQIVNDFQKGDIAEGYSVSREKKESFPLTVTSAQKNPTAFYLCASSEGQAYSNQPQHFGDGTRLSIL.

V and J are TRBV2 and TRBJ1-4; 8 nucleotides match TRBD1. Germline-derived CDR1 and CDR2 are SNHLY and FYNNEI. The J segment lost 7 bases and the V segment lost 4 bases, leaving 14 bases of the junction unmatched. This CDR3 spans 17 amino acids. This CDR3 is CASSAAGQVALGEKLFF. DNA for the CDR3: TGTGCCAGCAGTGCCGCGGGACAGGTGGCTTTAGGTGAAAAACTGTTTTTT.

The rearrangement links TRBV7-2 to TRBJ1-1, with 9 nucleotides matching TRBD1. The germline gives CDR1 SGHTA, CDR2 FQGNSA. The CDR3 extends over 14 amino acids. Germline trimming cut 5 bases from V and 6 bases from J; bases unmatched to any gene: 7. CDR3 in DNA: TGTGCCAGCAGCCCCCGGACAGGGGAGGCTGAAGCTTTCTTT. The encoded protein is CASSPRTGEAEAFF.

The V and J genes are TRBV6-5 and TRBJ1-4; 8 bases line up with TRBD1. After removal of 4 bases from V and 8 bases from J, the junction contained 9 bases not matched to a gene. Germline V CDR1 and CDR2: MNHEY, SVGAGI. There are 15 residues in the CDR3. CDR3 DNA: TGTGCCAGCAGTTCCGGGACAGGAGGGGAAGAAAAACTGTTTTTT. The encoded protein is CASSSGTGGEEKLFF.